This TCR beta chain was captured by sequencing in a study of T cells in Graves' hyperthyroidism and ophthalmopathy. The study, taken as a whole, reports: Stable hyperthyroidism was separated from ophthalmopathy by a model based on 13 V-J features.

V lost 4 bases and J lost 2; bases outside the gene matches: 1. The germline CDR1 and CDR2 sequences are DFQATT and SNEGSKA (reference sequence). This CDR3 has 13 amino acids. The CDR3 regions of TCR beta were amplified from RNA transcripts. When the TCR CDR3 underwent first-round RT-PCR, the HTBI primer set was used. TCRdb reprocessed the multiplex PCR reads via MiXCR and lists one record per CDR3 protein. Among 600,000 to 700,000 distinct CDR3 sequences listed, over 12% were seen once. Details on this clonotype: Its matching antigen is unknown.

The sequencing sample was made of blood. The TCR sequence derives from a woman aged 40 to 50 with Graves' ophthalmopathy. V usage is TRBV20-1 and J usage is TRBJ1-3, with 8 positions matching TRBD1. The CDR3 region is CSATGGTGNTIYF. The CDR3 region has the DNA TGCAGTGCTACAGGGGGCACTGGAAACACCATATATTTT.